The T cell receptor (beta chain) described here comes from a study of T cells in Graves' hyperthyroidism and ophthalmopathy. This clonotype was counted between two and nine times. What it binds is unknown. A read error may produce the germline difference seen at one junction end. CDR1 is ENHRY, CDR2 SYGVKD, per germline. CDR3 size: 15 residues. Findings and limits, study-wide: Stable hyperthyroidism was separated from ophthalmopathy by a model based on 13 V-J features. The model anticipated ophthalmopathy a median around six months pre-onset. Most thyroid clonotypes expanded above 0.001 appeared in blood too.

Lactation, pregnancy, other autoimmune disease or uncontrolled infection excluded patients. There were TCR beta CDR3 regions amplified from RNA transcripts. The study used the HTBI primer set for a first-round RT-PCR of the TCR CDR3. TCRdb reprocessed the multiplex PCR reads via MiXCR and lists one record per CDR3 protein. This sample yields about 640,000 distinct CDR3 sequences, of which 45% are seen a single time; about 7.2% belongs to the top ten. This TCR was sampled from an adult man with Graves' disease, either hyperthyroidism or ophthalmopathy (not recorded which). Material for sequencing was peripheral blood or thyroid tissue (not recorded which). The chain joins TRBV10-3 to TRBJ2-7, with 9 bases identical to TRBD1. DNA of the CDR3: TGTGCCAGCAGTCCCTCGGGGACAGGGACCTACGAGCAGTACTTC. Translating it yields CASSPSGTGTYEQYF.